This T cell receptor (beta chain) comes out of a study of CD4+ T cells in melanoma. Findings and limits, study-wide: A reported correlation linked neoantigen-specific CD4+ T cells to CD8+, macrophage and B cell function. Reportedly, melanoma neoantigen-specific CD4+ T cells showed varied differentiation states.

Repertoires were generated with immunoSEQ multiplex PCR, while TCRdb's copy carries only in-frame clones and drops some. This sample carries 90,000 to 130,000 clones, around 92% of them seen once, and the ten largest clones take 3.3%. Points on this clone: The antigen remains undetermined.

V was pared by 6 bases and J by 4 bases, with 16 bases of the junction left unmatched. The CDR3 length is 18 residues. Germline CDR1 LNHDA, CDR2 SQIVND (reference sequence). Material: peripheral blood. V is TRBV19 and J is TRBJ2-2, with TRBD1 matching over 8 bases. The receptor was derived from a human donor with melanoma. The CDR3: CASSKPIDRGGGTGELFF. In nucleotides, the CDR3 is TGTGCCAGTAGCAAACCCATCGACAGGGGAGGAGGCACCGGGGAGCTGTTTTTT.